The rows below give T cell receptor beta chains drawn from one sample of a study of blood T cells in healthy people across ages. MiXCR was run by TCRdb on the 5' RACE reads, yielding one entry per CDR3 protein. Here the sample spans about 1,500,000 distinct CDR3 sequences, 28% being singletons. The sample was blood. All receptors come from a woman aged 25 to 39 in good health. CDR3s include the opening cysteine and the closing phenylalanine or tryptophan. The D gene is left open where the match is weak. A row's size may be missing; if present it is once, few, many or a size class.

v_gene	j_gene	abundance	d_gene	CDR3aa	CDR3nt
TRBV15	TRBJ1-4	-	-	CAAQASLNEKRFF	TGTGCCGCACAGGCGAGCCTTAATGAAAAACGGTTTTTT
TRBV20-1	TRBJ1-4	-	-	CRAGRLGSEKLFF	TGCAGAGCCGGCCGGCTAGGGAGTGAAAAACTGTTTTTT
TRBV28	TRBJ1-6	once	-	CATMGQGDSPLHF	TGTGCCACGATGGGGCAGGGTGATTCACCCCTCCACTTT
TRBV20-1	TRBJ2-3	few	TRBD2	CSVKGGLAVSTDTQYF	TGCAGTGTCAAAGGAGGACTAGCGGTGAGCACAGATACGCAGTATTTT
TRBV11-2	TRBJ2-3	few	TRBD2	CASSSLALSTDTQYF	TGTGCCAGCAGCTCACTAGCGCTTAGCACAGATACGCAGTATTTT
TRBV7-6	TRBJ2-4	-	-	CASSFGPSSNEQYF	TGTGCCAGCAGCTTTGGACCCTCCAGCAATGAGCAGTACTTC
TRBV7-9	TRBJ2-1	-	-	CASSLVGLERFF	TGTGCCAGCAGCTTAGTCGGTCTAGAGCGGTTCTTC
TRBV7-2	TRBJ2-1	few	-	CASSVTDRLTYNEQFF	TGTGCCAGCAGCGTGACCGACAGGCTGACTTACAATGAGCAGTTCTTC
TRBV5-5	TRBJ2-6	-	-	CASSLTGGGSGANVLTF	TGTGCCAGCAGCTTGACAGGGGGGGGATCTGGGGCCAACGTCCTGACTTTC
TRBV5-5	TRBJ2-7	-	TRBD1	CASSFPETGGAGFVDEQYF	TGTGCCAGCAGCTTTCCGGAGACAGGGGGCGCAGGATTCGTGGACGAGCAGTACTTC
TRBV12-3/TRBV12-4	TRBJ1-1	-	-	CASKFRDTEAFF	TGTGCCAGCAAGTTCAGGGACACTGAAGCTTTCTTT
TRBV6-6	TRBJ1-5	-	-	CASSYENQPQHF	TGTGCCAGCAGCTACGAGAATCAGCCCCAGCATTTT
TRBV5-1	TRBJ1-5	-	TRBD1	CASSPETGYSNQPQHF	TGCGCCAGCAGCCCCGAGACAGGGTATAGCAATCAGCCCCAGCATTTT
TRBV6-5	TRBJ1-1	few	TRBD1	CASLRQGNTEAFF	TGTGCCAGTCTAAGACAGGGAAACACTGAAGCTTTCTTT
TRBV2	TRBJ1-6	-	-	CASSEAQPARSPLHF	TGTGCCAGCAGTGAAGCACAACCGGCCCGGTCACCCCTCCACTTT
TRBV15	TRBJ2-7	few	-	CATSRAGGLPFGEQYF	TGTGCCACCAGCAGAGCTGGGGGACTCCCCTTTGGGGAGCAGTACTTC
TRBV7-9	TRBJ2-7	few	-	CASGSSGTAYEQYF	TGTGCCAGCGGATCTTCCGGAACAGCCTACGAGCAGTACTTC
TRBV7-8	TRBJ1-6	few	-	CASSPRTGKMEPLHF	TGTGCCAGCAGCCCCCGGACCGGGAAGATGGAACCCCTCCACTTT
TRBV19	TRBJ2-7	-	TRBD2	CASSIAGTSAYYEQYF	TGTGCCAGTAGTATAGCGGGGACTAGCGCGTACTACGAGCAGTACTTC
TRBV6-2/TRBV6-3	TRBJ1-5	-	-	CASRAGLDYQPQHF	TGTGCCAGCAGGGCAGGGTTGGATTATCAGCCCCAGCATTTT
TRBV5-1	TRBJ2-1	-	TRBD2	CASSIAGGTLYNEQFF	TGCGCCAGCAGCATAGCGGGAGGGACGCTTTACAATGAGCAGTTCTTC
TRBV2	TRBJ2-5	many	-	CASSARVVETQYF	TGTGCCAGCAGTGCGAGAGTCGTAGAGACCCAGTACTTC
TRBV5-1	TRBJ2-1	many	TRBD2	CASSRSSGSPYNEQFF	TGCGCCAGCAGCCGGTCTAGCGGGAGTCCCTACAATGAGCAGTTCTTC
TRBV28	TRBJ2-3	-	TRBD1	CASSKGQGMADTQYF	TGTGCCAGCAGCAAGGGACAGGGGATGGCAGATACGCAGTATTTT